The entry below gives a single TCR beta chain sequence along with its context. Its antigen is unidentified. This entry is derived from a study of cytomegalovirus exposure and HLA in healthy donors. The overall study: Caucasian-associated ancestry cluster membership applied to around 76% of under 450 genotyped donors.

V lost 0 bases to trimming and J lost 16 bases; unmatched junction nucleotides: 11. The V gene's germline CDR1 is SGHDT and CDR2 YYEEEE. The CDR3 is 15 residues long. In the PCR, 60 Vbeta and 13 Jbeta primers were used. Produced via immunoSEQ multiplex PCR; TCRdb's table is partial and in-frame only. The sample gives roughly 130,000 clones, about 73% of which show up once; almost 6% is in the top ten. Overall study results and limits: Associated with HLA alleles at 0.05 false discovery rate in a later analysis were about 17,000 TCR beta sequences. CMV antigen specificity was confirmed in vitro for three CMV-associated chains.

At the time of sampling, donors were nominally healthy, though unrecorded immune exposures were likely. Sequences were obtained from PBMCs. The sequence derives from a woman aged 45 to 65 in good health and CMV-seropositive. This chain joins TRBV5-6 and TRBJ2-4, with TRBD1 identical over 12 bases. In nucleotides, the CDR3 is TGTGCCAGCAGCTTGGGTGGGACAGGGGGCGAAGTGGGTTACTTC. It specifies CASSLGGTGGEVGYF.